This entry features one TCR beta chain sequence. This clonotype was counted only a few times. The specificity of this receptor is unknown. No base-level quality is on record; no much larger clone is a single base apart. This entry belongs to a study of vaccination and CD4 T cells after COVID-19 (dated by TCRdb to 2021 to 2024). For the wider study: Six males and four females were included in the convalescent cohort, with two Hispanic individuals, seven Caucasians, two Asians and one multiracial person represented. Each participant got two doses of either the Pfizer-BioNTech BNT162b2 vaccine (n=8) or the Moderna mRNA-1273 vaccine (n=2). Post-COVID blood samples were collected from convalescent patients a median of roughly 100 days after diagnosis, with a range of about 35 to 180 days. Post-vaccine blood samples were obtained a median of around 74 days after the second vaccine dose, with a range of roughly 13 to 250 days. Culture stimuli were overlapping spike peptide pools from SARS-CoV-2 and from the common cold coronaviruses HCoV-NL63, HCoV-OC43 and HCoV-229E. Control cultures received a CEFX viral epitope pool as the positive control, an HIV-1 Nef peptide pool as the negative control, or no peptide. In ten to eleven COVID-19 convalescent patients and several infection-naive healthy vaccine recipients, the spike-specific CD4+ TCR repertoire before mRNA vaccination was compared with the repertoire after mRNA vaccination. What the study reported, not specific to this receptor: The median count of SARS-CoV-2-reactive clonotypes went up from 20 to 25 after infection to around 38 after vaccination, although the change was not significant. Of the vaccine-specific clones found in convalescent patients, nearly all (304 of 307) were mono-reactive for SARS-CoV-2 spike instead of being cross-reactive with common cold coronaviruses. Only a relatively small number of convalescent patients were included in the study, and early timepoints following natural infection were not analyzed. Among the post-vaccine SARS-CoV-2-reactive clones in convalescent patients, a median approximately 86% showed up only after vaccination, which suggests vaccine-specific priming.

The library was generated by PCR. TCR sequencing of DNA from cultured CD4+ T cells used the Oncomine TCR Beta short-read assay at the Johns Hopkins FTIC core. The QIAamp micro DNA kit was used to extract genomic DNA from the cultured CD4+ T cells. Oncomine TCR Beta libraries made from cultured CD4+ T cells were pooled using unique dual indexes and sequenced on an Illumina iSeq 100. The source study handled its data this way. Non-productive sequences were removed, and CDR3s not starting with C, not ending with F or W, or shorter than 7 amino acids were discarded. The MANAFEST web application was used to identify antigen-specific clonotypes by comparing peptide-stimulated wells against reference wells and other culture wells. For a clone to be called positive, the clone needed an FDR below 0.05, an odds ratio above 5, and a productive frequency above 0.1% in at least two of three replicate wells. A clonotype was classed as cross-reactive if the clonotype showed significant expansion both in SARS-CoV-2 spike wells and in at least one common cold coronavirus spike condition. Using R version 3.6.1, CDR3 homology was evaluated through Levenshtein distances (stringdist) along with unrooted phylogenetic trees (ape). The public reads were quality trimmed at Q25 with fastp and then assembled into clones with MiXCR by TCRdb, keeping productive beta chains. When rows share a CDR3 protein, they turn into one entry using the most common DNA and genes. The V and J calls shown here were made by TCRdb, not taken from the authors' results. The sample records over 15,000 distinct CDR3 sequences, approximately 77% of which are singletons. Around 8.7% of the sample is in the top ten clones.

The germline V gene (reference sequence) specifies GTSNPN as CDR1 and SVGIG as CDR2. The CDR3 starts with the cysteine, ends with the phenylalanine, and has 12 residues. The retained sequence is limited to the CDR3, 36 bases, with the frame set at the first base. V drops 0 bases and J drops 9 bases, leaving 9 bases in between. The sample's treatment or condition, from its label and the paper: approximately 10-day PBMC culture with coronavirus spike peptide pools or control peptides (ViraFEST assay). To expand antigen-specific T cells with peptide pools and then pick out the expanded clonotypes through TCR sequencing, the study relied on the ViraFEST assay. The absence of prior SARS-CoV-2 infection in healthy vaccine recipients was confirmed by negative nucleocapsid antibody tests before and after vaccination. Over 1.5 million PBMCs per well were cultured in IMDM with approximately 5.5% human AB serum and 7.5 to 10 IU/ml IL-2, plus 10 ug/ml peptide pools. On days 3 and 7, half of the culture medium was replaced with fresh IL-2-containing medium. After around 11 days of culture, CD4+ T cells were isolated by negative selection with the EasySep CD4+ T cell isolation kit. Ficoll-Paque Plus gradient centrifugation was used to isolate PBMCs from whole blood, and the isolated PBMCs were then either used fresh or cryopreserved at -140C. In general, triplicate wells were set up for every culture condition.

The chain is encoded by TRBV30 joined to TRBJ1-5; the D gene is possibly TRBD1, with 6 bases matching. Material: CD4+ T cells from blood, cultured in vitro, obtained after SARS-CoV-2 vaccination. This TCR was recovered from a human donor who received a COVID-19 vaccine. The nucleotide sequence is TGTGCCTGGAGTGTGGGGGCGGGGCCCCAGCATTTT. Protein translation: CAWSVGAGPQHF.